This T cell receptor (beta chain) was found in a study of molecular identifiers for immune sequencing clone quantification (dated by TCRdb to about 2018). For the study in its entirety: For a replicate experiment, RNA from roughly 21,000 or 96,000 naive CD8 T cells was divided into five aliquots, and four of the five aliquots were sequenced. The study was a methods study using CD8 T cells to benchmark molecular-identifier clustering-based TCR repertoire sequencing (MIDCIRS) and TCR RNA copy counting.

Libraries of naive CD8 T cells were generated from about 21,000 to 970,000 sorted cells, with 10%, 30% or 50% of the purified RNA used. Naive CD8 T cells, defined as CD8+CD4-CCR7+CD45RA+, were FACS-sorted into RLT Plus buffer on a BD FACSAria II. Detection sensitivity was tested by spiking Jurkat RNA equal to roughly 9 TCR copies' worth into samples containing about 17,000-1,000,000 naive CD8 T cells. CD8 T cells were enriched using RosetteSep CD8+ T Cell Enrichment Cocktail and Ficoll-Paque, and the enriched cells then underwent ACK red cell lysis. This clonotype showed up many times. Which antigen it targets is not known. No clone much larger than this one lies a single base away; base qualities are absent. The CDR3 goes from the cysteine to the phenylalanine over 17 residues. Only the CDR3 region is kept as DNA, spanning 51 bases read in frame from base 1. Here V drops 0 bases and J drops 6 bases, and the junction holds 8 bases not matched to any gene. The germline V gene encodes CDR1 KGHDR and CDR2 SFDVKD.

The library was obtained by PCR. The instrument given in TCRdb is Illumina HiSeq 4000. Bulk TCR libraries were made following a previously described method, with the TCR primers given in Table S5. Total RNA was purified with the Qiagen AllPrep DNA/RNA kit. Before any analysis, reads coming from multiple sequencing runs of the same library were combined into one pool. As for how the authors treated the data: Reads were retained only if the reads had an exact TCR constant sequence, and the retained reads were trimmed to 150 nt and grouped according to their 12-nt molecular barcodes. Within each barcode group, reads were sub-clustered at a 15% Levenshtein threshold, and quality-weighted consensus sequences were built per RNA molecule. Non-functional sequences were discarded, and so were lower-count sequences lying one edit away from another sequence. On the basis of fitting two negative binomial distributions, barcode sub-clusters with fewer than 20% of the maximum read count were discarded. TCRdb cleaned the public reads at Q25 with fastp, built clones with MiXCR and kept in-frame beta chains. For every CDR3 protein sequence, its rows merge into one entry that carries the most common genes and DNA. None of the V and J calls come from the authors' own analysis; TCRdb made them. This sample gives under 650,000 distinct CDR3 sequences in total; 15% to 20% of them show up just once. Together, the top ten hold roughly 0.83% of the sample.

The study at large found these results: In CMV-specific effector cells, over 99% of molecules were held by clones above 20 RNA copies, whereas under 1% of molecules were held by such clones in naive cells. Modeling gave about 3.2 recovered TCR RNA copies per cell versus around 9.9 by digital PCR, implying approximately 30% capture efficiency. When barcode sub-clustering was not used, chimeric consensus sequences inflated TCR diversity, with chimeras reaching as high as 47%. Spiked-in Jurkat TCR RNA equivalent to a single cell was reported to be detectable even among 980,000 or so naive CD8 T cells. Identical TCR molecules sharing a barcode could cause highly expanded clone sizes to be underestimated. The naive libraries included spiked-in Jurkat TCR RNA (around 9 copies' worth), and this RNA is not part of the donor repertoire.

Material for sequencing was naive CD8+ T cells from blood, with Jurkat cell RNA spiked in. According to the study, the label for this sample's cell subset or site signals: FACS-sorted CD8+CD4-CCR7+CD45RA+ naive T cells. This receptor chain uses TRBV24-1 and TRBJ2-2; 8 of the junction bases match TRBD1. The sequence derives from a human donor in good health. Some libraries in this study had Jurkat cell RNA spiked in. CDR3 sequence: CATSDLRGTGVAGELFF. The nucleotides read TGTGCCACCAGTGATTTGCGGGGGACAGGCGTGGCCGGGGAGCTGTTTTTT.